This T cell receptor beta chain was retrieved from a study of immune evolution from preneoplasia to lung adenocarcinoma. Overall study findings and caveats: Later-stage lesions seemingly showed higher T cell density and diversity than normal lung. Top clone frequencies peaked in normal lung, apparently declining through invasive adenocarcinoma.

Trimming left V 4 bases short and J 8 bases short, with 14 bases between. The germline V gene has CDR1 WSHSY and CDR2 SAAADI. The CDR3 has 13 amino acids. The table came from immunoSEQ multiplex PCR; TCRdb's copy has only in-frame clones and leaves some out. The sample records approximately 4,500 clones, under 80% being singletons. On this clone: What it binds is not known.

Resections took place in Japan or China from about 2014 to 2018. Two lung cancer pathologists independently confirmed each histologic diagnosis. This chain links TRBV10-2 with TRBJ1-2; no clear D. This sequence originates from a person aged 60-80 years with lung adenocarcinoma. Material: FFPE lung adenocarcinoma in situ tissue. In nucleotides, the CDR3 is TGCGCCAGCAGTGTTGCCATTTCTTCCGGCTACACCTTC. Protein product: CASSVAISSGYTF.